The entry that follows covers one T cell receptor beta chain sequence. The length of the CDR3 is 14 residues. From germline, CDR1 is SEHNR and CDR2 FQNEAQ (reference sequence). V lost 3 bases to trimming and J lost 8 bases, with 14 bases between them. The data stem from a study of cytomegalovirus exposure and HLA in healthy donors. A multiplex PCR was run with 60 Vbeta primers and 13 Jbeta primers. Method: immunoSEQ multiplex PCR; TCRdb's copy keeps in-frame clones and lacks some. Of tens of thousands of clones in the sample, around 67% were seen once. Sequenced: PBMCs. This chain uses TRBV7-9 with TRBJ2-1; the D gene is possibly TRBD2 (5 bases). This receptor was taken from a human donor in good health. CDR3 sequence (DNA): TGTGCCAGCAGCTTCGGGTTTTCCGGGGATGAGCAGTTCTTC. Protein: CASSFGFSGDEQFF.